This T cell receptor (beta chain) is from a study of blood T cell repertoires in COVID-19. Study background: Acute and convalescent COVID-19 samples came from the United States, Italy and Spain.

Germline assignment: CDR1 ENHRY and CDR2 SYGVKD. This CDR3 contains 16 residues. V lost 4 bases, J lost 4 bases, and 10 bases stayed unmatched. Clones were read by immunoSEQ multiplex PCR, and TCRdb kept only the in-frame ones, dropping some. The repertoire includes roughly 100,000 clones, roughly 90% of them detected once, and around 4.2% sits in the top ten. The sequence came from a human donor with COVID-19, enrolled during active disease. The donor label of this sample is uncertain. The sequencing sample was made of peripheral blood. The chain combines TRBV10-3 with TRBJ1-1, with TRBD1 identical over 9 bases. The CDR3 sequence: CAISGRSGQGFTEAFF. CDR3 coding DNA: TGTGCCATCAGTGGAAGGTCCGGACAGGGGTTCACTGAAGCTTTCTTT.